The rows below give T cell receptor beta chains drawn from one sample of a study of T cell responses to AZD1222 COVID-19 vaccine. Sequenced by immunoSEQ multiplex PCR; TCRdb stores in-frame clones only, minus some. The table includes around 100,000 clones, about 88% detected once. The sequencing here drew on peripheral blood, taken on day 0 of AZD1222 vaccination. The source is an adult in good health. The CDR3 runs from the conserved cysteine through the conserved F or W. D genes are given only for firm matches.

V gene	D gene	J gene	CDR3 protein
TRBV4-2	.	TRBJ2-7	CASSPSDIDEQYF
TRBV7-9	.	TRBJ2-7	CASSITAGYSYEQYF
TRBV24-1	TRBD1	TRBJ2-7	CATSDKDRAYEQYF
TRBV5-5	TRBD2	TRBJ2-3	CASSVTSGPFTDTQYF
TRBV4-3	.	TRBJ2-6	CASSRKTGTGANVLTF
TRBV14	TRBD2	TRBJ2-3	CASSPSGGLAGYTDTQYF
TRBV5-5	.	TRBJ1-6	CASSPHTGINSPLHF
TRBV19	.	TRBJ1-3	CASRSRDNSGNTIYF
TRBV7-2	.	TRBJ2-1	CASSSSTGPGQFF
TRBV6-2/TRBV6-3	.	TRBJ1-5	CASSLPSQPQHF
TRBV24-1	TRBD1	TRBJ1-5	CATSDPGQGQPQHF
TRBV5-1	.	TRBJ1-1	CASSSPEADTEAFF
TRBV11-2	.	TRBJ2-5	CASSPPASFETQYF
TRBV24-1	TRBD1	TRBJ2-7	CATSDPGTGSYEQYF
TRBV18	.	TRBJ1-1	CASSPSGQGRTTEAFF
TRBV5-5	.	TRBJ1-2	CASSLPVGGFAGYTF
TRBV11-3	TRBD1	TRBJ1-1	CASSLPRGGPMTEAFF